The clone carrying this T cell receptor beta chain was seen a few times. The data are from a study of blood T cell repertoires in COVID-19. The wider study: Specimens from acute and convalescent COVID-19 originated in the United States, Italy and Spain. PBMCs, B-cell-depleted T cells, or T cells provided the cDNA or gDNA that made up the material.

Authors' data handling: The authors estimated nucleated cell counts from reference gene primer amplification. Data came from immunoSEQ multiplex PCR; TCRdb stores just in-frame clones and leaves some out. The V and J calls and clone size were taken over from that table, and D and trimming were inferred from the DNA. Among around 91,000 clones listed, 79% were seen once. This clonotype was sampled from a woman of 80 years or more with active or convalescent COVID-19. The sample consisted of peripheral blood.

CDR3 DNA: TGCAGCGTTGAGGGGGGAGGGCAAGAGACCCAGTACTTC. This encodes CSVEGGGQETQYF. The rearrangement links TRBV29-1 to TRBJ2-5; 7 bases fit TRBD2. The CDR3 is 13 residues long. From germline, CDR1 is SQVTM and CDR2 ANQGSEA. The V gene end was trimmed by 3 bases and the J gene end by 2 bases; junction bases not matched to a gene: 3.